Listed below are T cell receptor beta chains from one sample, sequenced in a study of blood T cell repertoires in COVID-19. Produced via immunoSEQ multiplex PCR; TCRdb's table is partial and in-frame only. This table holds roughly 400,000 clones, 80% to 95% found once. Sequenced: PBMCs or T cells enriched from blood (not recorded which). These receptors were obtained from a woman between 40 and 50 years old who had been exposed to COVID-19. The conserved cysteine and the conserved F or W are not part of the CDR3 here.

J gene: TRBJ1-1; CDR3 length: 9; V gene: TRBV19; CDR3 protein: ASSTGTGDF
J gene: TRBJ1-2; CDR3 length: 14; V gene: TRBV20-1; CDR3 protein: SASVQGGLANYGYT
J gene: TRBJ1-1; CDR3 length: 11; V gene: TRBV11-2; CDR3 protein: ASRQTGRTEAF
J gene: TRBJ1-2; CDR3 length: 11; V gene: TRBV3-1/TRBV3-2; CDR3 protein: ASRRTGLYGYT
J gene: TRBJ1-3; CDR3 length: 13; V gene: TRBV2; CDR3 protein: ASGTRTGSGNTIY
J gene: TRBJ1-5; CDR3 length: 15; V gene: TRBV4-2; CDR3 protein: ASSQGQMQGSNQPQH
J gene: TRBJ1-2; CDR3 length: 13; V gene: TRBV13; CDR3 protein: ASSEGTGYNYGYT
J gene: TRBJ2-5; CDR3 length: 13; V gene: TRBV5-1; CDR3 protein: ASSFLGVASETQY
J gene: TRBJ2-1; CDR3 length: 9; V gene: TRBV29-1; CDR3 protein: SVTRLNEQF
J gene: TRBJ2-7; CDR3 length: 9; V gene: TRBV5-1; CDR3 protein: ASSKTDEQY
J gene: TRBJ1-1; CDR3 length: 13; V gene: TRBV30; CDR3 protein: AWSVLGGVNTEAF
J gene: TRBJ2-1; CDR3 length: 11; V gene: TRBV3-1/TRBV3-2; CDR3 protein: ASSPRGGNEQF
J gene: TRBJ1-2; CDR3 length: 14; V gene: TRBV18; CDR3 protein: ASSPRALEGTHGYT
J gene: TRBJ1-2; CDR3 length: 15; V gene: TRBV7-2; CDR3 protein: ASSLVRTGVSSDGYT
J gene: TRBJ1-3; CDR3 length: 11; V gene: TRBV27; CDR3 protein: ASSPGLGNTIY
J gene: TRBJ2-1; CDR3 length: 12; V gene: TRBV7-3; CDR3 protein: ASRSRTAYNEQF
J gene: TRBJ2-2; CDR3 length: 13; V gene: TRBV6-2/TRBV6-3; CDR3 protein: AISSRRADTGELF
J gene: TRBJ2-1; CDR3 length: 15; V gene: TRBV19; CDR3 protein: ASSIYPGTPGFDEQF
J gene: TRBJ2-1; CDR3 length: 8; V gene: TRBV12-3/TRBV12-4; CDR3 protein: ASSFGEQF
J gene: TRBJ1-5; CDR3 length: 14; V gene: TRBV27; CDR3 protein: ASSPPGQGVLQPQH
J gene: TRBJ1-2; CDR3 length: 12; V gene: TRBV7-3; CDR3 protein: ASSLTPGNYGYT
J gene: TRBJ2-1; CDR3 length: 14; V gene: TRBV27; CDR3 protein: ASSPLGEGTYNEQF
J gene: TRBJ1-3; CDR3 length: 15; V gene: TRBV24-1; CDR3 protein: ATVLLGRAPSGNTIY
J gene: TRBJ1-4; CDR3 length: 14; V gene: TRBV2; CDR3 protein: ASSDWGLGTNEKLF
J gene: TRBJ2-5; CDR3 length: 17; V gene: TRBV6-2/TRBV6-3; CDR3 protein: ASSYDFGAGGPYQETQY
J gene: TRBJ1-2; CDR3 length: 12; V gene: TRBV27; CDR3 protein: ASSSGQGLYGYT
J gene: TRBJ2-7; CDR3 length: 14; V gene: TRBV19; CDR3 protein: ASSHPGGQNSYEQY
J gene: TRBJ1-6; CDR3 length: 12; V gene: TRBV6-5; CDR3 protein: ASSRASKRSPLH
J gene: TRBJ2-7; CDR3 length: 17; V gene: TRBV7-2; CDR3 protein: ASSLVSWGGRGNDGEQY
J gene: TRBJ1-4; CDR3 length: 11; V gene: TRBV3-1/TRBV3-2; CDR3 protein: ASSPPGNEKLF
J gene: TRBJ2-7; CDR3 length: 13; V gene: TRBV6-4; CDR3 protein: ASRAASGSSYEQY
J gene: TRBJ1-3; CDR3 length: 11; V gene: TRBV12-3/TRBV12-4; CDR3 protein: ASSPDREDTIY
J gene: TRBJ1-4; CDR3 length: 17; V gene: TRBV9; CDR3 protein: ASSVRGSGLQAGGEKLF
J gene: TRBJ2-7; CDR3 length: 10; V gene: TRBV2; CDR3 protein: ASRIGTGEQY
J gene: TRBJ1-2; CDR3 length: 13; V gene: TRBV6-2/TRBV6-3; CDR3 protein: ASSLRPPRGQSYT
J gene: TRBJ1-6; CDR3 length: 10; V gene: TRBV6-6; CDR3 protein: ASKEGHSPLH
J gene: TRBJ1-2; CDR3 length: 11; V gene: TRBV5-1; CDR3 protein: ASSLGGAYGYT
J gene: TRBJ1-4; CDR3 length: 15; V gene: TRBV19; CDR3 protein: ASSRDRGIGTNEKLF
J gene: TRBJ1-2; CDR3 length: 10; V gene: TRBV5-1; CDR3 protein: ASSGRAYGYT
J gene: TRBJ1-5; CDR3 length: 16; V gene: TRBV19; CDR3 protein: ASSFGALSQGGNQPQH
J gene: TRBJ2-7; CDR3 length: 9; V gene: TRBV20-1; CDR3 protein: SAQGEGEQY
J gene: TRBJ2-1; CDR3 length: 13; V gene: TRBV7-2; CDR3 protein: ASSPYSSSYNEQF
J gene: TRBJ2-2; CDR3 length: 16; V gene: TRBV3-1/TRBV3-2; CDR3 protein: ASSQGTGVSLGSGELF
J gene: TRBJ2-7; CDR3 length: 13; V gene: TRBV5-1; CDR3 protein: ASSLGQGGLREQY
J gene: TRBJ1-2; CDR3 length: 15; V gene: TRBV27; CDR3 protein: ASSLTGTDITYYGYT
J gene: TRBJ1-1; CDR3 length: 12; V gene: TRBV7-2; CDR3 protein: ASSTGGFRTEAF
J gene: TRBJ2-1; CDR3 length: 13; V gene: TRBV6-5; CDR3 protein: ASSYSPTGNNEQF
J gene: TRBJ1-5; CDR3 length: 13; V gene: TRBV5-1; CDR3 protein: ASSLAGYSNQPQH
J gene: TRBJ1-1; CDR3 length: 13; V gene: TRBV7-3; CDR3 protein: ASSPRGRAMTEAF
J gene: TRBJ2-7; CDR3 length: 12; V gene: TRBV27; CDR3 protein: ASTTLARAHEQY
J gene: TRBJ2-7; CDR3 length: 10; V gene: TRBV30; CDR3 protein: AWSPGIYEQY